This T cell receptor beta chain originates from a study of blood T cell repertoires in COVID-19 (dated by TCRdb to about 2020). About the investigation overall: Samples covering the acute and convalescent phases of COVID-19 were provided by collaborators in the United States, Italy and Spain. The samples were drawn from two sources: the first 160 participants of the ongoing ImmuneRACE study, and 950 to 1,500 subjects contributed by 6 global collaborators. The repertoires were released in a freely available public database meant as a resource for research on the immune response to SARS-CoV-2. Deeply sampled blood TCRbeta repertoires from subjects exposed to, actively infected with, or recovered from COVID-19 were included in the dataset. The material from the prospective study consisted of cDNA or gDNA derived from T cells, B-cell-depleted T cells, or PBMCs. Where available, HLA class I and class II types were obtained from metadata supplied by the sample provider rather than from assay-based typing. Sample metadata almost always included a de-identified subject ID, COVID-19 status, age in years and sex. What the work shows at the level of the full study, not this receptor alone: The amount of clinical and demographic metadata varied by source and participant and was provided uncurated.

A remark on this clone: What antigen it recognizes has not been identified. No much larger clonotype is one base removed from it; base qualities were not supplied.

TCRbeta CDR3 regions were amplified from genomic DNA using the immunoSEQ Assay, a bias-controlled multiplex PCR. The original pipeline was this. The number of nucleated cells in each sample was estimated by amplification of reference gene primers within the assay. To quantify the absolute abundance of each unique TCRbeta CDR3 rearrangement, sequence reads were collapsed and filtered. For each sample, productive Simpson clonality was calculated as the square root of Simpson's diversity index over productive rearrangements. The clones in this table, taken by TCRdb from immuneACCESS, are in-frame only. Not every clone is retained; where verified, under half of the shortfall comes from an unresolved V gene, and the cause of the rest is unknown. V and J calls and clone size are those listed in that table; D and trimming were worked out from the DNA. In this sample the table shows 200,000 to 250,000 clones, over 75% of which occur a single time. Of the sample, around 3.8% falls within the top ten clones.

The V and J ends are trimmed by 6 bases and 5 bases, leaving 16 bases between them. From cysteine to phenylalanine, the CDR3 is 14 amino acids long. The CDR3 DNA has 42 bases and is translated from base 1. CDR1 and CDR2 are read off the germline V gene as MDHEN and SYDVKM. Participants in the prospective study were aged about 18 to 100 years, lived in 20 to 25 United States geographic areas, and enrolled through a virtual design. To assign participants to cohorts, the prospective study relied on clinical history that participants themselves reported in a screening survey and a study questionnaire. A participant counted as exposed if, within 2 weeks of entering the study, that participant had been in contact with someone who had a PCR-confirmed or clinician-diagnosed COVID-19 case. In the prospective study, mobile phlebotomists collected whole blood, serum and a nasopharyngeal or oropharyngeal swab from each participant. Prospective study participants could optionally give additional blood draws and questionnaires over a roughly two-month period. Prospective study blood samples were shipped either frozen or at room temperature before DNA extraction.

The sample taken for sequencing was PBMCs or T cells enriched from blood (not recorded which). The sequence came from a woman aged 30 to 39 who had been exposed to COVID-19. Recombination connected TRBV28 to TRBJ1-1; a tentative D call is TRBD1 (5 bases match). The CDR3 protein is CASRPGGVITEAFF. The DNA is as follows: TGTGCCAGCAGGCCCGGGGGGGTGATAACTGAAGCTTTCTTT. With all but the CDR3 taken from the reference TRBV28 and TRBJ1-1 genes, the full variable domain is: DVKVTQSSRYLVKRTGEKVFLECVQDMDHENMFWYRQDPGLGLRLIYFSYDVKMKEKGDIPEGYSVSREKKERFSLILESASTNQTSMYLCASRPGGVITEAFFGQGTRLTVV.